One sample yielded the 13 T cell receptor beta chains listed below, sequenced in a study of T cell changes during pregnancy in multiple sclerosis (dated by TCRdb to the late 2010s). The protocol used for the library was the immunoSEQ multiplex PCR assay. TCRdb provides this immuneACCESS table in a form limited to in-frame rearrangements. Some clones are lacking; in checked studies, under half of them reflect an unresolved V gene, and why the rest are absent is not known. The sample table holds 20,000 to 25,000 clones, of which approximately 86% were seen once. Jointly, the top ten make up about an eighth of the sample. The source material was CD8+ T cells from peripheral blood mononuclear cells, sampled in the first trimester of pregnancy. These receptor sequences come from a female donor in good health, enrolled as a control in a pregnancy study.

The J gene is TRBJ1-2, the V gene TRBV7-9; 8 nucleotides align to TRBD1. The germline CDR1 and CDR2 sequences are SEHNR and FQNEAQ (reference sequence). With V trimmed by 4 bases and J by 2 bases, 9 bases remained unmatched. The CDR3 has 16 amino acids. The CDR3 is CASSSPTGEDNYGYTF. In DNA, the CDR3 is TGTGCCAGCAGCTCGCCGACAGGGGAAGACAACTATGGCTACACCTTC.

The gene calls are TRBV15 and TRBJ1-2, with a tentative D call TRBD1 (6 bases). V shed 0 bases and J shed 6 bases, with 14 bases lying between them. Germline V lookup: CDR1 LNHNV, CDR2 YYDKDF (reference sequence). CDR3 length: 15 amino acids. DNA for the CDR3: TGTGCCACCAGCAGAGACCCAGGGGTTCGAAATGGCTACACCTTC. As protein: CATSRDPGVRNGYTF.

This chain uses TRBV7-9 with TRBJ1-2, with 7 bases fitting TRBD1. V was pared by 3 bases and J by 1 base, with 14 bases of the junction left unmatched. Germline CDR1 reads SEHNR; CDR2 reads FQNEAQ (reference sequence). This CDR3 is built from 18 residues. CDR3 nucleotides: TGTGCCAGCAGCTTTTATAACGACAGGGCACCCGGTAACTATGGCTACACCTTC. Translation gives CASSFYNDRAPGNYGYTF.

The chain has TRBV9 and TRBJ1-2; the D is unclear. The germline gives CDR1 SGDLS, CDR2 YYNGEE. CDR3 length: 14 residues. Trimming left V 4 bases short and J 8 bases short, with 18 bases between. The CDR3 spells CASSPLMADPGYTF. The CDR3 DNA sequence: TGTGCCAGCAGCCCCCTCATGGCGGATCCGGGCTACACCTTC.

The chain uses TRBV10-2 and TRBJ2-7; 7 nucleotides align to TRBD1. V trimming: 8 bases; J trimming: 6 bases; junction bases outside the gene matches: 13. The germline V gene has CDR1 WSHSY and CDR2 SAAADI. CDR3 length: 14 residues. The CDR3 sequence is CASSEEGAILEQYF. In DNA form, the CDR3 reads TGCGCCAGCTCAGAAGAGGGGGCGATCCTCGAGCAGTACTTC.

The rearrangement uses TRBV5-8 and TRBJ2-2, with D unclear. Germline V gene sequence: CDR1 SGHTS, CDR2 YDEGEE. V lost 2 bases and J lost 0, with 17 bases in between. CDR3 length: 18 residues. In DNA, the CDR3 is TGTGCCAGCAGCTTTTTGTCACTGGGCTTCGCGAACACCGGGGAGCTGTTTTTT. It specifies CASSFLSLGFANTGELFF. The variable domain in full, completed from reference TRBV5-8 and TRBJ2-2, reads EAGVTQSPTHLIKTRGQQATLRCSPISGHTSVYWYQQALGLGLQFLLWYDEGEERNRGNFPPRFSGRQFPNYSSELNVNALELEDSALYLCASSFLSLGFANTGELFFGEGSRLTVL.

The chain recombines TRBV27 with TRBJ1-1, with a weak D call TRBD1 (5 bases). The CDR3 has 14 residues. Germline V gene lookup returns CDR1 MNHEY and CDR2 SMNVEV (reference sequence). The V gene lost 3 bases and the J gene lost 4 bases, with 12 bases spanning the gap. CDR3 sequence: CASSLGGVSTEAFF. CDR3 bases: TGTGCCAGCAGTTTGGGGGGGGTCTCCACTGAAGCTTTCTTT.

This clone has just a few counts. The chain is built from TRBV5-6 and TRBJ1-1, with D possibly TRBD1 on 5 matching bases. Between the trimmed V and J ends, which lost 0 bases and 3 bases, there was a span of 6 bases. CDR3 length equals 13 residues. From germline, CDR1 is SGHDT and CDR2 YYEEEE. The DNA for the CDR3 is TGTGCCAGCAGCTTGGGGGGGGACACTGAAGCTTTCTTT. Protein sequence: CASSLGGDTEAFF.

This chain joins TRBV16 and TRBJ2-3, with TRBD2 identical over 7 bases. The CDR3 is 15 residues long. Trimming took 4 bases from V and 7 from J; bases not matched to a gene: 11. Germline V gene data show CDR1 as KGHSY and CDR2 as FQNENV. CDR3 coding DNA: TGTGCCAGCAGCCCCCAAGGGGAGGGGCCGAATACGCAGTATTTT. It encodes CASSPQGEGPNTQYF. The full variable domain, with the rest looked up from reference TRBV16 and TRBJ2-3, is GEEVAQTPKHLVRGEGQKAKLYCAPIKGHSYVFWYQQVLKNEFKFLISFQNENVFDETGMPKERFSAKCLPNSPCSLEIQATKLEDSAVYFCASSPQGEGPNTQYFGPGTRLTVL.

The chain is built from TRBV27 and TRBJ2-7, with TRBD1 as a possible D gene (5 bases). Germline V gene data show CDR1 as MNHEY and CDR2 as SMNVEV (reference sequence). V was trimmed by 2 bases and J by 1 base, leaving 6 bases between them. This CDR3 region has 13 residues. The CDR3, as DNA: TGTGCCAGCAGTTTACGACAGTCCTACGAGCAGTACTTC. Protein product: CASSLRQSYEQYF.

The rearrangement links TRBV28 to TRBJ1-4; 7 bases map to TRBD1. The V segment lost 2 bases and the J segment 7 bases; nucleotides outside the gene matches: 7. Germline loops: CDR1 MDHEN, CDR2 SYDVKM. The CDR3 loop spans 15 amino acids. CDR3 sequence reads: CASSLTTGWGEKLFF. In nucleotides, the CDR3 is TGTGCCAGCAGTTTAACGACAGGGTGGGGTGAAAAACTGTTTTTT.

V gene TRBV5-1 combines with J gene TRBJ2-7, with 7 bases lining up with TRBD1. The CDR3 has 13 amino acids. The V gene end was trimmed by 4 bases and the J gene end by 3 bases; junction bases not matched to a gene: 4. Germline V gene sequence: CDR1 SGHRS, CDR2 YFSETQ. The CDR3 DNA follows: TGCGCCAGCAGCCTGGGACAGCGCTACGAGCAGTACTTC. Translated, it gives CASSLGQRYEQYF.

The chain couples TRBV6-5 to TRBJ2-1; no definite D call. This CDR3 is built from 13 residues. Per germline, CDR1 MNHEY and CDR2 SVGAGI. V was clipped by 2 bases and J by 3 bases, with 5 bases between them. CDR3 in amino acids: CASSYGLYNEQFF. The CDR3 region has the DNA TGTGCCAGCAGTTACGGGCTCTACAATGAGCAGTTCTTC.